A selection of T cell receptor beta chains follows, all from one sample in a study of T cells after yellow fever vaccination. TCRdb recomputed calls from the 5' RACE reads with MiXCR, one row per CDR3 protein. The sample contains some 23,000 distinct CDR3 sequences, 3.4% of which appear only once. Sequences were derived from PBMCs, either bulk or a sorted T-cell subset (CD4+, CD8+, memory, or dextramer-sorted; not recorded which), sampled about 41 days after the first yellow fever vaccination. The origin of the receptors is a man aged 18 to 29 who received the YFV17D yellow fever vaccine. Each CDR3 is given with its conserved first and last residue. Where a row states a size, it is once, few, many or the class of an expanded clone; other rows omit it.

V,size,CDR3
TRBV20-1,many,CSARPGGSMNTEAFF
TRBV5-8,many,CASSFESSYNSPLHF
TRBV2,many,CASSEQGTSYNEQFF
TRBV3-1,many,CASSPTSTGDGANVLTF
TRBV7-2,many,CASSLGGLYNSPLHF
TRBV28,many,CASTFTGGGGSPLHF
TRBV12-3/TRBV12-4,many,CASSPRLNSYEQYF
TRBV4-1,medium-sized,CASSQELAGANEQFF
TRBV5-4,NA,CASSLPGTGVRNTIYF
TRBV6-6,many,CASRQGPNEQFF
TRBV7-9,many,CASSQGGQFF
TRBV6-1,NA,CASCPGGPYGYTF
TRBV10-1,many,CASSEGDSRYEQYF
TRBV7-9,many,CASSFLGGEEKLFF
TRBV5-5,many,CASSAYRGGTEAFF
TRBV4-1,many,CASSPVVGHLFF
TRBV7-2,many,CASSLEGWSYEQYF
TRBV5-1,many,CASSLLRRGTGNYGYTF
TRBV6-5,many,CASSSDTPSYEQYF
TRBV5-1,many,CASSLPLAGDFGELFF
TRBV11-2,many,CASSPMTEIHYGYTF
TRBV7-2,many,CASRTGGYTGELFF
TRBV12-3/TRBV12-4,many,CASSLIRTDTQYF
TRBV7-9,many,CASSPWTSGEETQYF
TRBV5-1,many,CASSTGGSYEQYF
TRBV4-3,many,CASSQDYRGQETQYF
TRBV18,many,CASSPREGEQFF
TRBV6-1,many,CASSPPGQGYGSYEQYF
TRBV7-9,many,CASSLEFVGAGELFF
TRBV2,many,CASSEDSVLYEQYF
TRBV7-2,many,CASSHPGGETQYF
TRBV6-5,many,CASRWVTGELFF
TRBV7-2,many,CASSLFAAEQFF
TRBV6-1,once,CASIQQGTDTQYF
TRBV27,many,CASSSLRQGDSQSTDTQYF
TRBV5-1,many,CASSQLGPPQGQQYF
TRBV4-1,medium-sized,CASSQDPNSDMNTEAFF
TRBV27,medium-sized,CASSLQARGPEGYTF
TRBV7-2,many,CASSLGQGVGYTEAFF
TRBV24-1,many,CATSDSSKGPDTQYF
TRBV4-2,many,CASSPLYTGELFF
TRBV25-1,many,CASSNRAGVSGANVLTF
TRBV7-2,many,CASSLVAGGLGETQYF
TRBV7-2,many,CASRYRLAGSTDTQYF
TRBV5-4,many,CASSLGEGEYTEAFF
TRBV15,many,CATSPRGQGLNNEQFF
TRBV12-3/TRBV12-4,many,CASRETDVGGYTF
TRBV10-3,many,CAISLDYNEQFF
TRBV11-2,many,CASSGAGAPELFF
TRBV6-1,many,CASGGRDSNQPQHF
TRBV4-2,many,CASSPQGNGYTF
TRBV4-2,many,CASSRTSGGAPDTQYF
TRBV20-1,NA,CSASYGTGTETQYF
TRBV28,many,CASRLSGGAGEQYF
TRBV12-3/TRBV12-4,medium-sized,CASTSSAKETQYF
TRBV30,many,CAWSRDSYIQYF
TRBV4-3,many,CASSQDRRRSGQPQHF
TRBV27,many,CASSGSGGTYEQYF